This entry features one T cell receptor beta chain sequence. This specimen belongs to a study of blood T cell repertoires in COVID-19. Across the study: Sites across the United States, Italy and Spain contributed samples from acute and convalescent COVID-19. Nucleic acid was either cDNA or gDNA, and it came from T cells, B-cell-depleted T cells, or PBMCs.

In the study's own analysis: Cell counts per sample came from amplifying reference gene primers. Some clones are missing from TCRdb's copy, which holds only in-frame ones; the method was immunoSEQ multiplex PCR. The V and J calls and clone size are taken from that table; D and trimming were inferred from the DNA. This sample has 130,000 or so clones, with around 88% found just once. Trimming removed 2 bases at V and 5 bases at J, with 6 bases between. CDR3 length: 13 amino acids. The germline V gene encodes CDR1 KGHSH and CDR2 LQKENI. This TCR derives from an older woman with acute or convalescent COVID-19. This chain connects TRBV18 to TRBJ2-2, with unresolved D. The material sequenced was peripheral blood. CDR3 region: CASSPGQTGELFF. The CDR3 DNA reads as TGTGCCAGCTCACCAGGGCAAACCGGGGAGCTGTTTTTT.